This entry concerns a single T cell receptor beta chain. The antigen this receptor binds is unknown. Per-base quality was not reported, and no clone a single base away is much larger than it. The cysteine opens and the phenylalanine closes a CDR3 of 12 amino acids. Only the CDR3 part of the read is kept: 36 bases, read in frame from the first base. The germline V gene sets CDR1 to MDHEN and CDR2 to SYDVKM. Trimming costs V 2 bases and J 5 bases, and their ends lie 6 bases apart. This specimen comes from a study of control samples from healthy donors and cancer patients (dated by TCRdb to 2018 to 2020). Receptor libraries were prepared by the immunoSEQ multiplex PCR assay. The immuneACCESS repertoire file appears here via TCRdb, limited to in-frame rearrangements. These files lack a portion of the clones; in checked studies, under half of the deficit traces to unresolved V genes, and the cause of the others is not known. The sample yields tens of thousands of clones; about 80% were counted once. 20% to 25% of the sample comes from the top ten.

Source material: PBMCs. In this chain, TRBV28 is recombined with TRBJ1-1; a confident D gene designation cannot be given. This TCR was sampled from a man between 60 and 75 years old with head and neck cancer. CDR3 reads: CASSLPGTEAFF. In nucleotides, the sequence is TGTGCCAGCAGTTTACCGGGTACTGAAGCTTTCTTT.